Listed below are T cell receptor beta chains from one sample, sequenced in a study of cytomegalovirus exposure and HLA in healthy donors. Profiled with immunoSEQ multiplex PCR; TCRdb holds only in-frame clones, not every one. The sample spans 130,000 or so clones; the ten largest clones claim about 2%. The specimen sequenced was PBMCs. All receptors come from a woman between 18 and 29 years old in good health and CMV-seronegative. The CDR3 runs from the conserved cysteine through the conserved F or W. D genes are given only for firm matches.

j_call,d_call,v_call,cdr3_aa,cdr3_nt
TRBJ1-1,.,TRBV9,CASSGGQSEAFF,TGTGCCAGCAGCGGGGGACAAAGCGAAGCTTTCTTT
TRBJ1-5,.,TRBV19,CASSIASGSNQPQHF,TGTGCCAGTAGTATAGCCTCAGGGTCCAATCAGCCCCAGCATTTT
TRBJ2-3,TRBD2,TRBV6-5,CASRGLAGTDTQYF,TGTGCCAGCAGGGGGCTAGCGGGAACAGATACGCAGTATTTT
TRBJ2-5,TRBD2,TRBV4-1,CASSQGPSTSGETQYF,TGCGCCAGCAGCCAAGGTCCCTCGACTAGCGGAGAGACCCAGTACTTC
TRBJ2-2,.,TRBV9,CASSVEGTPAFTGELFF,TGTGCCAGCAGCGTAGAGGGGACTCCCGCGTTCACCGGGGAGCTGTTTTTT
TRBJ2-1,TRBD2,TRBV19,CASRLAGESSYNEQFF,TGTGCCAGTAGGCTAGCGGGGGAAAGCTCCTACAATGAGCAGTTCTTC
TRBJ2-5,TRBD2,TRBV30,CAWSVQGGRGTQYF,TGTGCCTGGAGTGTACAAGGAGGGAGGGGGACCCAGTACTTC
TRBJ1-1,.,TRBV11-3,CASSSTVNTEAFF,TGTGCCAGCAGCTCAACAGTGAACACTGAAGCTTTCTTT
TRBJ2-1,.,TRBV12-5,CASGPHLNEQFF,TGTGCTAGTGGTCCTCACTTGAATGAGCAGTTCTTC
TRBJ2-2,TRBD2,TRBV2,CASKDGPAGGAGELFF,TGTGCCAGCAAGGACGGGCCAGCGGGAGGGGCCGGGGAGCTGTTTTTT
TRBJ2-7,.,TRBV5-1,CASSQDLSYEQYF,TGCGCCAGCAGCCAGGACTTATCCTACGAGCAGTACTTC
TRBJ1-1,TRBD1,TRBV19,CASSIVGTGGEAFF,TGTGCCAGTAGTATAGTTGGGACAGGGGGTGAAGCTTTCTTT
TRBJ2-1,TRBD2,TRBV19,CATRAGSSYNEQFF,TGTGCCACCCGAGCGGGAAGTTCCTACAATGAGCAGTTCTTC
TRBJ1-2,TRBD1,TRBV7-8,CASSSWDRLLLNYGYTF,TGTGCCAGCAGCTCTTGGGACAGGTTGCTACTTAACTATGGCTACACCTTC
TRBJ2-6,.,TRBV14,CASSSHRVAGANVLTF,TGTGCCAGCAGCTCCCACAGGGTGGCTGGGGCCAACGTCCTGACTTTC
TRBJ2-7,.,TRBV27,CASSLWGVDEQYF,TGTGCCAGCAGTCTGTGGGGGGTGGACGAGCAGTACTTC
TRBJ2-5,.,TRBV30,CAWQAQETQYF,TGTGCCTGGCAGGCCCAAGAGACCCAGTACTTC
TRBJ1-1,.,TRBV5-1,CASSPDGGADSIYHTEAFF,TGCGCCAGCAGCCCGGACGGGGGGGCGGACAGCATATATCACACTGAAGCTTTCTTT
TRBJ2-2,TRBD2,TRBV4-1,CASSQGGAGVFPGGELFF,TGCGCCAGCAGCCAAGGTGGGGCGGGAGTCTTCCCCGGCGGGGAGCTGTTTTTT
TRBJ2-7,TRBD1,TRBV4-1,CASSQNSGTAPLYEQYF,TGCGCCAGCAGCCAAAACTCTGGGACAGCGCCCCTCTACGAGCAGTACTTC
TRBJ2-3,.,TRBV6-1,CASSFGGRTDTQYF,TGTGCCAGCTCCTTTGGGGGGAGGACAGATACGCAGTATTTT
TRBJ2-1,.,TRBV28,CATRRIGRDDEQFF,TGTGCCACCAGGCGGATTGGGCGGGACGATGAGCAGTTCTTC
TRBJ1-2,.,TRBV29-1,CSARRDTSNYGYTF,TGCAGCGCCCGCCGGGACACCTCTAACTATGGCTACACCTTC
TRBJ1-5,.,TRBV7-8,CASSLVGQGGAPSNQPQHF,TGTGCCAGCAGCTTAGTTGGGCAGGGAGGGGCCCCTAGCAATCAGCCCCAGCATTTT
TRBJ2-7,.,TRBV13,CASSAAGTAGYEQYF,TGTGCCAGCAGCGCCGCTGGGACAGCGGGCTACGAGCAGTACTTC